One and the same sample provided the 30 T cell receptor beta chains below, sequenced in a study of shared clonotypes between healthy human individuals (dated by TCRdb to the early 2020s). The protocol used for the library was the immunoSEQ multiplex PCR assay. TCRdb carries this immuneACCESS record with in-frame sequences only. Its versions omit some clonotypes, under half of them owing to an unresolved V gene in the studies checked, with the rest unexplained. This sample is represented by around 2.5 million clones; over 85% of them were singletons. The ten most abundant clones make up 0.36% of the sample. Sample: naive CD4+ T cells from PBMCs. The cell subset or site label corresponds to: CD45RA+ positively selected. The receptors stem from a man younger than 35 in good health. Some clones in this sample may be carry-over from other donors' samples.

The gene calls are TRBV9 and TRBJ1-3; D uncertain. This CDR3 is built from 14 residues. Per germline, CDR1 SGDLS and CDR2 YYNGEE. Trimming removed 4 bases at V and 8 bases at J, with 16 bases between. DNA of the CDR3: TGTGCCAGCAGCCCCTTCGTTAGCGTCGACACCATATATTTT. This gives the protein CASSPFVSVDTIYF.

V gene TRBV2 combines with J gene TRBJ2-3, with 7 bases identical to TRBD2. Germline CDR1 reads SNHLY; CDR2 reads FYNNEI. The CDR3 totals 13 residues. V shed 2 bases and J 6 bases; nucleotides not matched to a gene: 2. As DNA, the CDR3 is TGTGCCAGCAGTGAAAACGGGGGGGATACGCAGTATTTT. This gives the protein CASSENGGDTQYF.

The V and J genes are TRBV27 and TRBJ2-1; 9 bases are shared with TRBD2. V gave up 10 bases and J gave up 7 bases; unmatched junction bases: 8. CDR3 size: 13 residues. Germline V lookup: CDR1 MNHEY, CDR2 SMNVEV (reference sequence). The CDR3 DNA reads as TGTGCCATAACGGTCGCGGGAGGGAATGAGCAGTTCTTC. Amino acids: CAITVAGGNEQFF.

The genes are TRBV5-6 and TRBJ1-1, with D uncertain. Germline loops: CDR1 SGHDT, CDR2 YYEEEE. V was trimmed by 4 bases and J by 4 bases, leaving 17 bases between them. This CDR3 is built from 15 residues. For the CDR3, the DNA is TGTGCCAGCAGCCGTGACGGATATATGACCACTGAAGCTTTCTTT. It yields the protein CASSRDGYMTTEAFF.

The CDR3 loop reads CAWSVQWGSGNTIYF. CDR3 in DNA: TGTGCCTGGAGTGTACAGTGGGGCTCTGGAAACACCATATATTTT. The V gene is TRBV30, the J gene TRBJ1-3; D call uncertain. The CDR3 contains 15 residues. The V end lost 0 bases, the J end lost 0 bases, and 9 bases lay between the germline ends. Germline lookup yields CDR1 GTSNPN and CDR2 SVGIG (reference sequence).

The gene calls are TRBV28 and TRBJ2-7, with D possibly being TRBD1 (6 bases). The V gene's germline CDR1 is MDHEN and CDR2 SYDVKM. The CDR3 has 12 residues. V lost 6 bases and J lost 9, with 15 bases in between. The chain's CDR3 is CASSPRGFGQYF. Written as DNA, the CDR3 is TGTGCCAGCAGCCCCAGGGGATTTGGGCAGTACTTC.

The chain has TRBV5-1 and TRBJ2-1; unclear D gene. Trimming took off 4 bases at V and 5 bases at J, with 7 bases between the two ends. This CDR3 has 12 amino acids. CDR1 SGHRS and CDR2 YFSETQ come from the germline V gene. CDR3 residues: CASSTPHNEQFF. DNA of the CDR3: TGCGCCAGCAGCACCCCTCACAATGAGCAGTTCTTC.

This clone has only a few counts. The chain has TRBV9 and TRBJ1-2; 9 bases align to TRBD1. Losses at the gene ends were 1 base for V and 6 bases for J; bases not matched to a gene: 10. The CDR3 has 16 residues. The V gene's germline CDR1 is SGDLS and CDR2 YYNGEE. The CDR3 bases are TGTGCCAGCAGCGTACAGCCCCGGACAGGGGTCAATGGCTACACCTTC. It encodes CASSVQPRTGVNGYTF.

CDR3 nucleotide sequence: TGCGCCAGCAGTACAGTATTTGAAGCTTTCTTT. This encodes CASSTVFEAFF. This chain links TRBV10-2 with TRBJ1-1, with no clear D. Trimming left V 5 bases short and J 7 bases short, with 8 bases between. The length of the CDR3 is 11 residues. CDR1 and CDR2 from the germline V gene are WSHSY and SAAADI.

This clone was observed a single time. This chain links TRBV27 with TRBJ1-1; no definite D call. The CDR3 consists of 14 residues. The V gene lost 0 bases and the J gene lost 4 bases, with 9 bases spanning the gap. Germline V lookup: CDR1 MNHEY, CDR2 SMNVEV (reference sequence). The CDR3 DNA reads as TGTGCCAGCAGTTTATCCGGGAGCGGCACTGAAGCTTTCTTT. This gives the protein CASSLSGSGTEAFF.

The chain employs TRBV5-1 and TRBJ2-1, with 8 bases matching TRBD2. The J segment lost 5 bases and the V segment lost 0 bases, leaving 1 base of the junction unmatched. The CDR3 has 14 amino acids. CDR1 and CDR2 from the germline V gene are SGHRS and YFSETQ. CDR3 protein: CASSLGGGHNEQFF. CDR3 nucleotide sequence: TGCGCCAGCAGCTTGGGCGGGGGGCACAATGAGCAGTTCTTC.

The V call is TRBV14, the J call TRBJ2-2; perhaps TRBD2 as D (7 bases). Trimming pared 2 bases from V and 5 bases from J, leaving 18 bases between. From germline, CDR1 is SGHDN and CDR2 FVKESK. This CDR3 contains 17 residues. The CDR3 sequence is CASSQPWGRETTGELFF. The DNA for the CDR3 is TGTGCCAGCAGCCAACCCTGGGGGCGGGAGACGACCGGGGAGCTGTTTTTT.

The chain is built from TRBV5-1 and TRBJ2-7; unclear D gene. Germline V gene data show CDR1 as SGHRS and CDR2 as YFSETQ. V was trimmed by 1 base and J by 6 bases, leaving 8 bases between them. The CDR3 covers 12 residues. CDR3 in amino acids: CASSLLGIEQYF. The CDR3 DNA is TGCGCCAGCAGCTTGTTGGGCATCGAGCAGTACTTC.

The J gene is TRBJ2-2, the V gene TRBV19; D is possibly TRBD2 (5 bases). Germline V gene sequence: CDR1 LNHDA, CDR2 SQIVND (reference sequence). The germline V and J ends were trimmed by 8 bases and 7 bases, with 17 bases remaining between them. The CDR3 sequence is 14 residues long. CDR3 DNA: TGTGCCAGTTGTGAGGCGGGTTTGATCGGGGAGCTGTTTTTT. Translation: CASCEAGLIGELFF.

J is TRBJ1-3 and V is TRBV18; D might be TRBD1 (5 bases). This CDR3 has 17 amino acids. V gave up 2 bases and J gave up 0 bases, with 14 bases separating them. Looked up from germline, CDR1 is KGHSH and CDR2 is LQKENI. This chain's CDR3 is CASSPTMSGSSGNTIYF. In DNA form, the CDR3 reads TGTGCCAGCTCACCAACGATGTCAGGGAGCTCTGGAAACACCATATATTTT. The full variable domain, its missing parts supplied by reference TRBV18 and TRBJ1-3, is NAGVMQNPRHLVRRRGQEARLRCSPMKGHSHVYWYRQLPEEGLKFMVYLQKENIIDESGMPKERFSAEFPKEGPSILRIQQVVRGDSAAYFCASSPTMSGSSGNTIYFGEGSWLTVV.

The chain couples TRBV5-4 to TRBJ2-3, with TRBD1 as a possible D gene (6 bases). The CDR3 length is 15 residues. V lost 5 bases and J lost 5, with 18 bases in between. Looked up from germline, CDR1 is SGHNT and CDR2 is YYREEE (reference sequence). In nucleotides, the CDR3 is TGTGCCAGCAGTGCAAAGGGGGAAGCTGGAGATACGCAGTATTTT. Translation gives CASSAKGEAGDTQYF. Combining the CDR3 with reference TRBV5-4 and TRBJ2-3 gives the whole variable domain ETGVTQSPTHLIKTRGQQVTLRCSSQSGHNTVSWYQQALGQGPQFIFQYYREEENGRGNFPPRFSGLQFPNYSSELNVNALELDDSALYLCASSAKGEAGDTQYFGPGTRLTVL.

V and J are TRBV4-1 and TRBJ2-5; TRBD2 is a possible D gene (7 bases). V dropped 0 bases and J dropped 8 bases, with 13 bases sitting between them. Germline CDR1 reads MGHRA; CDR2 reads YSYEKL. The length of the CDR3 is 14 residues. CDR3 in amino acids: CASSQDSGGPTQYF. The CDR3 DNA is TGCGCCAGCAGCCAAGATTCGGGGGGCCCAACCCAGTACTTC.

The chain has TRBV7-2 and TRBJ2-1; TRBD2 matches at 10 bases. CDR3 length: 17 amino acids. Germline lookup yields CDR1 SGHTA and CDR2 FQGNSA. Trimming took 3 bases from V and 7 from J; bases not matched to a gene: 12. The CDR3 loop is CASSFRLAGRGGNEQFF. The CDR3 coding sequence is TGTGCCAGCAGCTTTCGACTAGCGGGCAGGGGAGGTAATGAGCAGTTCTTC.

This chain links TRBV5-6 with TRBJ1-2; D unclear. CDR3 length: 14 residues. In germline, CDR1 is SGHDT, CDR2 YYEEEE. Deletions cut 2 bases from V and 3 bases from J, with 11 bases between. This CDR3 reads CASSLPDNHYGYTF. In nucleotides, the CDR3 is TGTGCCAGCAGCTTACCTGACAACCACTATGGCTACACCTTC.

V is TRBV7-9 and J is TRBJ1-2, with D perhaps matching TRBD1 (5 bases). Germline V gene data show CDR1 as SEHNR and CDR2 as FQNEAQ (reference sequence). With 4 bases removed from V and 4 bases from J, the gap between germline ends came to 10 bases. The CDR3 extends over 13 amino acids. The CDR3 nucleotides are TGTGCCAGCAGCTCGAGGGGTGGCTATGGCTACACCTTC. Residues: CASSSRGGYGYTF.

This chain joins TRBV18 and TRBJ1-2, with D possibly TRBD1 on 5 matching bases. The CDR3 sequence is 15 residues long. Trimming cost V 3 bases and J 3 bases, with 14 bases left between them. The germline V gene has CDR1 KGHSH and CDR2 LQKENI. The CDR3: CASSPSRDFDYGYTF. The CDR3 region has the DNA TGTGCCAGCTCACCTAGCAGGGACTTCGACTATGGCTACACCTTC.

On this clone: The sample contains more than one DNA sequence encoding this CDR3. The V and J genes are TRBV28 and TRBJ2-7, with D unclear. The V end lost 4 bases, the J end lost 2 bases, and 12 bases lay between the germline ends. The CDR3 runs to 14 residues. Germline assignment: CDR1 MDHEN and CDR2 SYDVKM. The CDR3 loop reads CASSSGSPPYEQYF. As DNA, the CDR3 is TGTGCCAGCAGTTCAGGATCTCCCCCCTACGAGCAGTACTTC.

The chain links TRBV7-8 to TRBJ1-5; TRBD1 is a possible D gene (5 bases). Germline V CDR1 and CDR2: SGHVS, FQNEAQ. The CDR3 covers 15 residues. Trimming left V 5 bases short and J 5 bases short, with 16 bases between. Written as DNA, the CDR3 is TGTGCCAGCAGCCCCCGGGTAGAGGGGCATCAGCCCCAGCATTTT. As protein: CASSPRVEGHQPQHF.

CDR3 loop: CASSLALGAGETQYF. CDR3 DNA sequence: TGTGCCAGCAGCTTGGCTTTGGGGGCAGGGGAGACCCAGTACTTC. The chain recombines TRBV5-4 with TRBJ2-5, with D perhaps matching TRBD1 (6 bases). Trimming removed 0 bases from V and 5 bases from J, with 14 bases in between. CDR1 is SGHNT and CDR2 is YYREEE in the germline V gene (reference sequence). This CDR3 spans 15 amino acids.

The rearrangement joins TRBV27 to TRBJ2-7, with 8 bases that match TRBD2. The junction had 7 bases not matched to a gene; V was cut back by 7 bases and J by 2 bases. There are 14 residues in the CDR3. Germline V gene sequence: CDR1 MNHEY, CDR2 SMNVEV (reference sequence). The CDR3 DNA reads as TGTGCCAGCACCTCATCCGGGAGGGCCTACGAGCAGTACTTC. This codes for CASTSSGRAYEQYF.

This clone was seen a single time. This sequence joins TRBV11-1 and TRBJ2-7; a possible D gene is TRBD1 (5 bases). Germline CDR1 and CDR2: SGHAT and FQDESV (reference sequence). The V end lost 3 bases, the J end lost 1 base, and 10 bases lay between the germline ends. This CDR3 has 14 residues. Here the CDR3 reads CASSFLTGSYEQYF. The CDR3 DNA follows: TGTGCCAGCAGCTTTCTTACAGGTTCCTACGAGCAGTACTTC.

This chain uses TRBV28 with TRBJ2-2, with no clear D. V gave up 3 bases and J gave up 1 base, with 18 bases separating them. The CDR3 is made up of 18 amino acids. Germline assignment: CDR1 MDHEN and CDR2 SYDVKM. The CDR3 region has the DNA TGTGCCAGCAGTTTCCCCATTCCCCGGACGGTGAACACCGGGGAGCTGTTTTTT. This codes for CASSFPIPRTVNTGELFF.

The genes are TRBV21-1 and TRBJ2-4; the D call in the table, TRBD1, was not verified against the DNA. TRBV21-1 is shown as a pseudogene. This CDR3 contains 15 residues. The CDR3 region has the DNA TGTGCCATAGGGACAGGGTTCTTCGCCAAAAACATTCAGTACTTC. Encoded protein: CAIGTGFFAKNIQYF.

Details on this clone: This same CDR3 is encoded by further DNA sequences in the sample. The V call is TRBV9, the J call TRBJ1-2; 9 bases fit TRBD1. This CDR3 is built from 14 residues. In germline, CDR1 is SGDLS, CDR2 YYNGEE. The V and J ends lost 4 bases and 2 bases, in that order; junction bases with no gene match: 3. This CDR3 reads CASSLGQGNYGYTF. CDR3 bases: TGTGCCAGCAGCCTAGGACAGGGGAACTATGGCTACACCTTC.

The rearrangement joins TRBV28 to TRBJ2-7, with a tentative D call TRBD2 (6 bases). V was shortened by 3 bases and J by 1 base, with 13 bases between the two germline ends. Per the germline V gene, CDR1 is MDHEN and CDR2 is SYDVKM. This CDR3 region has 15 residues. This chain's CDR3 is CASSFPWRASYEQYF. For the CDR3, the DNA is TGTGCCAGCAGTTTTCCTTGGAGGGCGTCCTACGAGCAGTACTTC.